The 15 T cell receptor beta chains reported below all come from one sample, sequenced in a study of shared clonotypes between healthy human individuals. Measured with immunoSEQ multiplex PCR; TCRdb has only the in-frame clones, and not every one. The sample lists some 350,000 clones, approximately 79% occurring once. Sequencing was carried out using memory CD4+ T cells sorted from blood. Subset of the sample: CD45RA-negative fraction. The receptor set was obtained from a young man in good health.

The rearrangement links TRBV5-6 to TRBJ1-4; D is ambiguous. The CDR3 spans 15 residues. V was clipped by 4 bases and J by 8 bases, with 18 bases between them. CDR1 and CDR2 from the germline V gene are SGHDT and YYEEEE. The CDR3 region has the DNA TGTGCCAGCAGCCCGGAGCGGGCAGTTCGGGAAAAACTGTTTTTT. Translating gives CASSPERAVREKLFF.

The DNA for the CDR3 is TGTGCCAGCAGTGACGAGCAGTACTTC. Translating gives CASSDEQYF. The chain recombines TRBV6-4 with TRBJ2-7; no clear D. Germline CDR1 MRHNA, CDR2 SNTAGT. The CDR3 loop spans 9 amino acids. Trimming cost V 2 bases and J 7 bases, with 0 bases left between them.

Comment on this clone: In the same sample, other DNA sequences code for this CDR3. This rearrangement joins TRBV5-1 to TRBJ2-3; 7 nucleotides align to TRBD1. Trimming cost V 0 bases and J 2 bases; bases outside gene matches: 3. The V gene's germline CDR1 is SGHRS and CDR2 YFSETQ. The CDR3 has 15 amino acids. Here the CDR3 DNA reads TGCGCCAGCAGCTTGGGACAGGGCTCCACAGATACGCAGTATTTT. This encodes CASSLGQGSTDTQYF.

This chain connects TRBV5-1 to TRBJ2-5; D remains ambiguous. CDR3 length: 14 residues. Between the trimmed V and J ends, which lost 2 bases and 3 bases, there was a span of 11 bases. The germline gives CDR1 SGHRS, CDR2 YFSETQ. The CDR3 coding sequence is TGCGCCAGCAGCTTAAGAACAGAAAAAGAGACCCAGTACTTC. As protein: CASSLRTEKETQYF.

The rearrangement links TRBV5-1 to TRBJ2-2; 8 bases line up with TRBD1. CDR1 and CDR2 from the germline V gene are SGHRS and YFSETQ. This CDR3 has 15 residues. The V segment lost 3 bases and the J segment 4 bases; nucleotides outside the gene matches: 5. As DNA, the CDR3 is TGCGCCAGCAGCTCAGGACAGGGTAGCACCGGGGAGCTGTTTTTT. It encodes CASSSGQGSTGELFF.

J is TRBJ2-1 and V is TRBV5-6, with unresolved D. This CDR3 is built from 15 residues. Germline V gene sequence: CDR1 SGHDT, CDR2 YYEEEE. The ends were cut back, 1 base at V and 0 bases at J, with 8 bases in the middle. The CDR3 sequence: CASSLLVSSYNEQFF. Written as DNA, the CDR3 is TGTGCCAGCAGCTTGCTCGTTAGCTCCTACAATGAGCAGTTCTTC.

The genes are TRBV5-6 and TRBJ2-1, with 14 bases fitting TRBD2. This CDR3 region has 17 residues. Germline-derived CDR1 and CDR2 are SGHDT and YYEEEE. The V segment lost 3 bases and the J segment 2 bases; nucleotides outside the gene matches: 4. In DNA, the CDR3 is TGTGCCAGCAGCTGGGGACTAGCGGGAGATACCTACAATGAGCAGTTCTTC. This codes for CASSWGLAGDTYNEQFF.

The J gene is TRBJ2-5, the V gene TRBV5-4, with 8 bases lining up with TRBD1. Per the germline V gene, CDR1 is SGHNT and CDR2 is YYREEE (reference sequence). V shed 0 bases, J shed 3 bases, and the junction held 4 bases outside the gene matches. This CDR3 is built from 15 residues. The CDR3 loop reads CASSLDATGEETQYF. DNA for the CDR3: TGTGCCAGCAGCTTGGATGCGACAGGGGAAGAGACCCAGTACTTC. Looking up the rest from reference TRBV5-4 and TRBJ2-5 gives the full variable domain: ETGVTQSPTHLIKTRGQQVTLRCSSQSGHNTVSWYQQALGQGPQFIFQYYREEENGRGNFPPRFSGLQFPNYSSELNVNALELDDSALYLCASSLDATGEETQYFGPGTRLLVL.

The chain recombines TRBV7-2 with TRBJ1-5; the D gene is possibly TRBD1 (6 bases). V lost 1 base and J lost 7, with 14 bases in between. Germline CDR1 and CDR2: SGHTA and FQGNSA. There are 15 residues in the CDR3. Written as DNA, the CDR3 is TGTGCCAGCAGCTTAGTACAGGGAATCTGGCAGCCCCAGCATTTT. This codes for CASSLVQGIWQPQHF.

The gene calls are TRBV5-1 and TRBJ2-1, with D unresolved. This CDR3 region has 16 residues. V lost 4 bases to trimming and J lost 8 bases, with 22 bases between them. Germline V gene lookup returns CDR1 SGHRS and CDR2 YFSETQ. In DNA form, the CDR3 reads TGCGCCAGCAGCCTTACGTTAAGGGCTACAAGGGATGAGCAGTTCTTC. This translates into CASSLTLRATRDEQFF.

This clone has more than one count but fewer than ten. The chain has TRBV2 and TRBJ1-4; the D gene is possibly TRBD1 (5 bases). CDR3 length: 14 amino acids. Germline CDR1 is SNHLY and CDR2 is FYNNEI. Deletions cut 6 bases from V and 7 bases from J, with 15 bases between. The CDR3 loop is CASSGRGLSEKLFF. DNA of the CDR3: TGTGCCAGCAGCGGGAGGGGATTGAGTGAAAAACTGTTTTTT.

This clone was found many times. The CDR3 loop reads CATSRSGGSYNEQFF. Written as DNA, the CDR3 is TGTGCCACCAGCAGATCGGGGGGCTCCTACAATGAGCAGTTCTTC. The chain joins TRBV15 to TRBJ2-1; 7 positions agree with TRBD2. Trimming removed 2 bases from V and 0 bases from J; junction bases left unmatched: 1. This CDR3 contains 15 residues. Germline CDR1 LNHNV, CDR2 YYDKDF (reference sequence).

This rearrangement joins TRBV19 to TRBJ1-3, with D tentatively TRBD1 (6 bases). Germline values: CDR1 LNHDA, CDR2 SQIVND (reference sequence). The CDR3 spans 14 residues. Trimming took off 6 bases at V and 7 bases at J, with 16 bases between the two ends. DNA for the CDR3: TGTGCCAGTAGCTGGACAGATTTGGCGAACACCATATATTTT. Amino acid sequence: CASSWTDLANTIYF.

The rearrangement joins TRBV16 to TRBJ2-1; unclear D gene. The germline CDR1 and CDR2 sequences are KGHSY and FQNENV. CDR3 size: 14 residues. V lost 0 bases to trimming and J lost 4 bases, with 7 bases between them. CDR3 sequence (DNA): TGTGCCAGCAGCCAATCATCAGTTTACAATGAGCAGTTCTTC. Protein: CASSQSSVYNEQFF.

The chain employs TRBV7-9 and TRBJ1-2; the D gene is possibly TRBD1 (6 bases). V was trimmed by 1 base and J by 4 bases, leaving 16 bases between them. This CDR3 is 16 amino acids long. Germline-derived CDR1 and CDR2 are SEHNR and FQNEAQ (reference sequence). The CDR3 nucleotides read TGTGCCAGCAGCTTAGAATCGGGGGGCGTTGGCTATGGCTACACCTTC. As protein: CASSLESGGVGYGYTF.